This paragraph reports one T cell receptor (beta chain). This clonotype has a handful of counts. This receptor's antigen is unknown. No per-base quality is available; no much larger clone lies one base away. Peripheral blood CD8+ and CD4+ T cells from healthy donors, Susac syndrome patients and multiple sclerosis patients were profiled by high-throughput TCR beta sequencing. The healthy donors served as controls matched for age and sex. Bulk CD8+ and CD4+ T cells were purified by magnetic negative isolation, whereas CD8+ TEMRA cells were enriched by FACS. Blood was drawn into EDTA tubes, processed within 24 hours, and PBMCs were isolated by density gradient centrifugation. PBMCs intended for TCR sequencing were cryopreserved in liquid nitrogen and were subsequently thawed in a 37 degrees C water bath. A purity of at least 90% was achieved for sorted or isolated CD4+, CD8+ and CD8+ TEMRA cells. RNA was extracted with the RNeasy kit and 0.5 to 1 ug was reverse transcribed using random hexamers. TCR beta CDR3 regions were amplified with the immunoSEQ multiplex PCR assay covering 54 Vbeta and 13 Jbeta segments. Bias from PCR amplification was corrected by using a synthetic template baseline for primer optimization and for computational correction. The original pipeline was this. Reads were annotated to V, D and J genes per IMGT and analyzed with immunoSEQ Analyzer, keeping only productive sequences. Clonality was calculated as one minus the Shannon entropy normalized by log2 of the number of productive unique sequences. For each patient and control, public and private clones were evaluated within the 100 most prevalent clones. Clones were defined as Susac-specific if absent from the healthy and MS cohorts, from over a thousand published viral clones and from other ImmuneACCESS disease sequences. TCRdb reworked the public reads: Q25 trimming with fastp, MiXCR clone assembly, productive beta chains retained. Rows merge per CDR3 protein into single entries with the most common DNA and genes. Here the V and J calls rest on TCRdb's processing, not on the authors' analysis. The sample records over 120,000 distinct CDR3 sequences, approximately 95% of which are singletons. The ten biggest clones cover 0.07% to 0.1% of the sample.

The data belong to a study of CD8 T cells in Susac syndrome (dated 2019 in TCRdb). Notes on the research overall: Repertoire sequencing was used to test whether CD8+ T cell activation and differentiation in Susac syndrome was antigen driven.

Overall study results and their limits: The study acknowledged that relatively few individuals were included in the TCR sequencing and HLA analysis.

Taken from cysteine to phenylalanine, the CDR3 has 15 residues. Left in the record is the CDR3 DNA by itself, 45 bases read in frame from the first base. Unmatched junction bases come to 8, with V trimmed by 6 bases and J by 3 bases. The germline V gene provides CDR1 MNHNS and CDR2 SASEGT. This clonotype was sampled from a human donor in good health. Sequences were obtained from CD4+ T cells from PBMCs. This sequence uses TRBV6-1 and TRBJ2-1, with 7 bases matching TRBD1. The sequenced DNA: TGTGCCAGCAGCCGACAGGGACGTTTCTACAATGAGCAGTTCTTC. Translated, this is CASSRQGRFYNEQFF.